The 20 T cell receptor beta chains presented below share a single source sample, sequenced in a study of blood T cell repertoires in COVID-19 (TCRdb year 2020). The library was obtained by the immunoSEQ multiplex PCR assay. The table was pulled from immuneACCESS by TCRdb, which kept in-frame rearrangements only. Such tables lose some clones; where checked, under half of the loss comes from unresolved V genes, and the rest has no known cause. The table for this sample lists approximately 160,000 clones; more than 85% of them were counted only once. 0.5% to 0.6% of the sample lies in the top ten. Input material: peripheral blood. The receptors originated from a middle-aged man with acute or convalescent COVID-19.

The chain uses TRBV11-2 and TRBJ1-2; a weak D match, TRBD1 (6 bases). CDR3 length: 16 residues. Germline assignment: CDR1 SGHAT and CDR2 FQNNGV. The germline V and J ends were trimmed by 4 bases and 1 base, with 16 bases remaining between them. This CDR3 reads CASSSIPGGINYGYTF. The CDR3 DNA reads TGTGCCAGCAGCTCCATTCCGGGGGGCATTAACTATGGCTACACCTTC.

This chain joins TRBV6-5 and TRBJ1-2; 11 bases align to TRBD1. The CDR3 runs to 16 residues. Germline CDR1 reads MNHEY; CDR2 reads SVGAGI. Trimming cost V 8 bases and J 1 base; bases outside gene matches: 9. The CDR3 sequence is CASGSGTGGFNYGYTF. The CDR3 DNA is TGTGCCAGCGGTTCCGGGACAGGGGGTTTTAACTATGGCTACACCTTC.

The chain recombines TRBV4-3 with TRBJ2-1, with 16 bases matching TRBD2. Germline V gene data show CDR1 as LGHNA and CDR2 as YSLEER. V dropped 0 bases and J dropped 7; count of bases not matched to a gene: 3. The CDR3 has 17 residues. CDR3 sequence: CASSQDGTSGGVNEQFF. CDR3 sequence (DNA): TGCGCCAGCAGCCAAGACGGGACTAGCGGGGGGGTTAATGAGCAGTTCTTC.

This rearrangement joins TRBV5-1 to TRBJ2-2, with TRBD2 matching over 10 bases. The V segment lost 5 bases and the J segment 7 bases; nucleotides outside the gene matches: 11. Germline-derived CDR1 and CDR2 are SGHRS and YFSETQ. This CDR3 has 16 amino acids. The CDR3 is CASRVEGLAFGGELFF. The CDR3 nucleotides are TGCGCCAGCAGGGTTGAGGGACTAGCGTTTGGCGGGGAGCTGTTTTTT.

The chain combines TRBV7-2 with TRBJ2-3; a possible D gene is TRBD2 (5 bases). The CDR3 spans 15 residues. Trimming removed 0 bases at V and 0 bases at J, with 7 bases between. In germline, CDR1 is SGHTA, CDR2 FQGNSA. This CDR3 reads CASSLAGESTDTQYF. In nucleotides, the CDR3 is TGTGCCAGCAGCTTAGCGGGAGAAAGCACAGATACGCAGTATTTT.

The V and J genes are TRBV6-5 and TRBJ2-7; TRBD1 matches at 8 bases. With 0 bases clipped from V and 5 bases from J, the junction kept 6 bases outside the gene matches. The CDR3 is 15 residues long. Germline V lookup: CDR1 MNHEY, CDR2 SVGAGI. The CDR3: CASSYSWQGAHEQYF. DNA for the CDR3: TGTGCCAGCAGTTACTCGTGGCAGGGGGCCCACGAGCAGTACTTC.

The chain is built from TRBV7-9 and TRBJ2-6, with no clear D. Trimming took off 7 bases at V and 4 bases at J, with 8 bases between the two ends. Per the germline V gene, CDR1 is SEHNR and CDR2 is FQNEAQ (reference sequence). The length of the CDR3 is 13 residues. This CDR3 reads CASTPGGANVLTF. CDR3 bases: TGTGCCAGCACCCCTGGCGGGGCCAACGTCCTGACTTTC.

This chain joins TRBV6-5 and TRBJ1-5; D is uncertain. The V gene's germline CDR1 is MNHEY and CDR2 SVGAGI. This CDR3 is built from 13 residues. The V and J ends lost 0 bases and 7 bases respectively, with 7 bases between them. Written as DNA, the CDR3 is TGTGCCAGCAGTTACTCGAGATCCCAGCCCCAGCATTTT. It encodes CASSYSRSQPQHF.

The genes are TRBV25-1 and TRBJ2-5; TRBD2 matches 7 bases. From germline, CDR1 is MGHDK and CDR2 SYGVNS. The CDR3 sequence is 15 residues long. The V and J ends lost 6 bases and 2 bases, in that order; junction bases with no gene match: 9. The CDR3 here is CASSAPGTTQETQYF. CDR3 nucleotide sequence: TGTGCCAGCAGCGCCCCAGGGACTACACAAGAGACCCAGTACTTC.

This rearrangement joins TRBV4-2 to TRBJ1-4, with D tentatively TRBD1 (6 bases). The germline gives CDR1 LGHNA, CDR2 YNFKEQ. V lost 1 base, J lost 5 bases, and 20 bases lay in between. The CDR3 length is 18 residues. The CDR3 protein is CASSQGVQGRAQNEKLFF. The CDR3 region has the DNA TGTGCCAGCAGCCAAGGAGTACAGGGTCGCGCTCAAAATGAAAAACTGTTTTTT.

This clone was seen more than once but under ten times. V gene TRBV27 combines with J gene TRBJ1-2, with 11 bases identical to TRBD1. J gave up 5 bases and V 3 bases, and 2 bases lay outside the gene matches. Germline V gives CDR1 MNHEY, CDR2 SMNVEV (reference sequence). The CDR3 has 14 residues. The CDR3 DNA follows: TGTGCCAGCAGTTTTGGGGACAGGGGGTATGGCTACACCTTC. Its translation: CASSFGDRGYGYTF.

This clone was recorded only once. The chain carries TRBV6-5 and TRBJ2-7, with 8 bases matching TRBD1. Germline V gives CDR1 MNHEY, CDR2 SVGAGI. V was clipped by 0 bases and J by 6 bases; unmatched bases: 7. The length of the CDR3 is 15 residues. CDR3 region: CASSYSQTGAFEQYF. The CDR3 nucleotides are TGTGCCAGCAGTTACTCGCAGACAGGGGCTTTCGAGCAGTACTTC.

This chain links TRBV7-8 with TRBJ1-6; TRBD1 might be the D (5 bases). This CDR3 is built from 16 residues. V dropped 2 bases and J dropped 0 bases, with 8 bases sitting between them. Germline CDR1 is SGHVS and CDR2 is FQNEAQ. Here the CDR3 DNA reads TGTGCCAGCAGCTTAACAGGCAGCTCCTATAATTCACCCCTCCACTTT. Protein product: CASSLTGSSYNSPLHF.

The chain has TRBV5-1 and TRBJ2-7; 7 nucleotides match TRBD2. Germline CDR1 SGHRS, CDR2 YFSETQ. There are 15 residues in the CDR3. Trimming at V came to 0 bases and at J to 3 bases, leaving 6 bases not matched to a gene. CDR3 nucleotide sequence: TGCGCCAGCAGCTTGGCGAGCAGCGGGGTCTACGAGCAGTACTTC. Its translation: CASSLASSGVYEQYF.

This chain's CDR3 is CSVDDRVVGYTF. The CDR3 coding sequence is TGCAGCGTTGACGACAGGGTTGTGGGCTACACCTTC. The chain carries TRBV29-1 and TRBJ1-2, with 7 bases aligning to TRBD1. This CDR3 is 12 amino acids long. Germline V CDR1 and CDR2: SQVTM, ANQGSEA. The V and J ends lost 3 bases and 8 bases, in that order; junction bases with no gene match: 6.

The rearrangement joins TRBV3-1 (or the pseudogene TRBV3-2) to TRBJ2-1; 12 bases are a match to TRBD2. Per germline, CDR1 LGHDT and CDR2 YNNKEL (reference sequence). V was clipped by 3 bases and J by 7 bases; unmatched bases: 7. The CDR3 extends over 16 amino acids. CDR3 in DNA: TGTGCCAGCAGCCATTCCCTAGCGGGAGGGTTGAATGAGCAGTTCTTC. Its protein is CASSHSLAGGLNEQFF.

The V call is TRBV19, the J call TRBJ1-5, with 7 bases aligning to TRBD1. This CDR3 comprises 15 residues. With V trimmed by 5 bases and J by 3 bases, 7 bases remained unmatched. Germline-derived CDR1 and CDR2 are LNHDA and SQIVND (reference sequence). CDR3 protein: CASSVWDRANQPQHF. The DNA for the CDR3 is TGTGCCAGTAGTGTATGGGACAGAGCCAATCAGCCCCAGCATTTT.

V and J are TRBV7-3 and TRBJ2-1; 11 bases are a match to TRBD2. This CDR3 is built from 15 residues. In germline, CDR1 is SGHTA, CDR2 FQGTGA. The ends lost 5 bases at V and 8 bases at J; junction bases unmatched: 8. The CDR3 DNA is TGTGCCAGCAGCAGACTAGCGGGAAGCTTGGATGAGCAGTTCTTC. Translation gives CASSRLAGSLDEQFF.

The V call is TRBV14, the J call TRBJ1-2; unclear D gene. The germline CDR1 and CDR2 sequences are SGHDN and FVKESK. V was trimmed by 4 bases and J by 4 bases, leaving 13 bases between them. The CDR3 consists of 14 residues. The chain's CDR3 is CASSPSQVGYGYTF. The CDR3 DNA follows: TGTGCCAGCAGCCCCAGCCAGGTGGGCTATGGCTACACCTTC. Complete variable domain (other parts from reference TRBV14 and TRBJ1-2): EAGVTQFPSHSVIEKGQTVTLRCDPISGHDNLYWYRRVMGKEIKFLLHFVKESKQDESGMPNNRFLAERTGGTYSTLKVQPAELEDSGVYFCASSPSQVGYGYTFGSGTRLTVV.

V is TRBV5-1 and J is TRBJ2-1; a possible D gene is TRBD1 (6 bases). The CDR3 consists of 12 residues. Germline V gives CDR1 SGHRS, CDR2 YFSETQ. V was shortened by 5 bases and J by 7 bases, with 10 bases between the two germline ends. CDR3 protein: CASSWQGNEQFF. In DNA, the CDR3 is TGCGCCAGCAGTTGGCAGGGGAATGAGCAGTTCTTC.